Shown below are 14 T cell receptor beta chains from a single sample sequenced in a study of cytomegalovirus exposure and HLA in healthy donors. The assay was immunoSEQ multiplex PCR, and TCRdb's table has in-frame clones only and misses some. The table has around 45,000 clones, roughly 92% seen once. Sequenced material: PBMCs. The receptors were sampled from a man in his late teens or twenties in good health and CMV-seronegative.

The rearrangement joins TRBV14 to TRBJ1-1, with no clear D. CDR1 is SGHDN and CDR2 is FVKESK in the germline V gene. Trimming pared 7 bases from V and 2 bases from J, leaving 11 bases between. There are 13 residues in the CDR3. The CDR3 region has the DNA TGTGCCAGCAATCTCGACACAAACACTGAAGCTTTCTTT. Translated: CASNLDTNTEAFF.

The chain joins TRBV5-1 to TRBJ2-3; the D gene is possibly TRBD1 (5 bases). Germline V gene sequence: CDR1 SGHRS, CDR2 YFSETQ. V was clipped by 1 base and J by 2 bases, with 14 bases between them. This CDR3 is built from 16 residues. The CDR3 bases are TGCGCCAGCAGCTTGATCGGGCAGGGATTCACAGATACGCAGTATTTT. Translation: CASSLIGQGFTDTQYF.

The chain employs TRBV7-3 and TRBJ2-7; 7 bases align to TRBD2. The V gene's germline CDR1 is SGHTA and CDR2 FQGTGA. The CDR3 covers 15 residues. Losses at the gene ends were 2 bases for V and 2 bases for J; bases not matched to a gene: 6. CDR3 sequence reads: CASSLEGLNTYEQYF. The CDR3 bases are TGTGCCAGCAGCTTAGAGGGACTAAACACCTACGAGCAGTACTTC. Supplemented by reference TRBV7-3 and TRBJ2-7, the full variable domain reads GAGVSQTPSNKVTEKGKYVELRCDPISGHTALYWYRQSLGQGPEFLIYFQGTGAADDSGLPNDRFFAVRPEGSVSTLKIQRTERGDSAVYLCASSLEGLNTYEQYFGPGTRLTVT.

The gene calls are TRBV29-1 and TRBJ2-7; the match to TRBD1 covers 11 bases. Germline values: CDR1 SQVTM, CDR2 ANQGSEA. This CDR3 has 13 residues. The junction had 2 bases not matched to a gene; V was cut back by 4 bases and J by 3 bases. The CDR3 DNA reads as TGCAGCGTTGGGACAGGGGGCAGCTACGAGCAGTACTTC. It codes for CSVGTGGSYEQYF.

The chain combines TRBV2 with TRBJ2-5; the match to TRBD2 covers 11 bases. The CDR3 is 17 amino acids. Trimming at V came to 8 bases and at J to 1 base, leaving 12 bases not matched to a gene. Germline V gene sequence: CDR1 SNHLY, CDR2 FYNNEI. The CDR3 nucleotides are TGTGCCAGCCTAACCGGGACTAGCGGAATCCTCCAAGAGACCCAGTACTTC. This translates into CASLTGTSGILQETQYF.

This chain uses TRBV11-3 with TRBJ1-4, with TRBD1 matching 9 bases. Germline values: CDR1 SGHNT, CDR2 YENEEA. The length of the CDR3 is 16 residues. The ends lost 5 bases at V and 5 bases at J; junction bases unmatched: 9. The CDR3 coding sequence is TGTGCCAGCAGCCCAGGCCCCGGGACAGGGAATGAAAAACTGTTTTTT. Protein product: CASSPGPGTGNEKLFF.

V and J are TRBV7-9 and TRBJ1-3, with 8 bases aligning to TRBD1. The germline V gene encodes CDR1 SEHNR and CDR2 FQNEAQ (reference sequence). The V gene end was trimmed by 5 bases and the J gene end by 4 bases; junction bases not matched to a gene: 10. CDR3 length equals 16 residues. The CDR3 DNA sequence: TGTGCCAGCAGCCCGTCGACAGGGGCGAAAGGAAACACCATATATTTT. Residues: CASSPSTGAKGNTIYF.

The rearrangement joins TRBV27 to TRBJ2-3; TRBD2 agrees at 13 bases. V lost 1 base to trimming and J lost 6 bases; unmatched junction nucleotides: 10. The germline gives CDR1 MNHEY, CDR2 SMNVEV (reference sequence). This CDR3 spans 18 amino acids. The CDR3, as DNA: TGTGCCAGCAGTTTATATCTCCCCGGACTAGCGGGAGAGGATACGCAGTATTTT. This codes for CASSLYLPGLAGEDTQYF.

V is TRBV7-2 and J is TRBJ1-2, with TRBD1 matching over 9 bases. The CDR3 is 16 amino acids. Germline V lookup: CDR1 SGHTA, CDR2 FQGNSA. With 5 bases clipped from V and 4 bases from J, the junction kept 11 bases outside the gene matches. The CDR3 loop reads CASSLNAQTGGYGYTF. CDR3 nucleotides: TGTGCCAGCAGCCTTAACGCGCAGACAGGGGGCTATGGCTACACCTTC. Full variable domain (rest looked up from reference TRBV7-2 and TRBJ1-2): GAGVSQSPSNKVTEKGKDVELRCDPISGHTALYWYRQSLGQGLEFLIYFQGNSAPDKSGLPSDRFSAERTGGSVSTLTIQRTQQEDSAVYLCASSLNAQTGGYGYTFGSGTRLTVV.

This clone was detected only once. CDR3 in DNA: TGTGCCAGCAGACCAGGACAGGGGCGGCGTAATTCACCCCTCCACTTT. Amino acids: CASRPGQGRRNSPLHF. The rearrangement links TRBV28 to TRBJ1-6; 9 bases align to TRBD1. Germline V lookup: CDR1 MDHEN, CDR2 SYDVKM. The V and J ends lost 6 bases and 6 bases, in that order; junction bases with no gene match: 9. The CDR3 runs to 16 residues.

The chain joins TRBV7-2 to TRBJ2-2; 8 bases agree with TRBD1. The CDR3 extends over 15 amino acids. In germline, CDR1 is SGHTA, CDR2 FQGNSA. V gave up 4 bases and J gave up 7 bases; unmatched junction bases: 8. This chain's CDR3 is CASSWTGNEGGELFF. The CDR3 coding sequence is TGTGCCAGCAGCTGGACAGGGAATGAGGGCGGGGAGCTGTTTTTT. The full variable domain, its missing parts supplied by reference TRBV7-2 and TRBJ2-2, is GAGVSQSPSNKVTEKGKDVELRCDPISGHTALYWYRQSLGQGLEFLIYFQGNSAPDKSGLPSDRFSAERTGGSVSTLTIQRTQQEDSAVYLCASSWTGNEGGELFFGEGSRLTVL.

J is TRBJ2-1 and V is TRBV14, with 9 positions matching TRBD2. Germline trimming cut 5 bases from V and 9 bases from J; bases unmatched to any gene: 11. The CDR3 covers 15 residues. Per germline, CDR1 SGHDN and CDR2 FVKESK. CDR3 sequence: CASSTQISGRTEQFF. DNA of the CDR3: TGTGCCAGCAGCACACAAATTAGCGGGAGAACTGAGCAGTTCTTC. Full variable domain (missing parts from reference TRBV14 and TRBJ2-1): EAGVTQFPSHSVIEKGQTVTLRCDPISGHDNLYWYRRVMGKEIKFLLHFVKESKQDESGMPNNRFLAERTGGTYSTLKVQPAELEDSGVYFCASSTQISGRTEQFFGPGTRLTVL.

V gene TRBV7-2 combines with J gene TRBJ2-3, with D maybe TRBD2 (5 bases). The V end was cut by 0 bases, the J end by 4 bases, with 8 bases between. Germline V CDR1 and CDR2: SGHTA, FQGNSA. The CDR3 consists of 14 residues. CDR3 DNA: TGTGCCAGCAGCTTAGCACGGGGAGCAGATACGCAGTATTTT. Amino acid sequence: CASSLARGADTQYF.

This clone was seen just once. The chain couples TRBV6-1 to TRBJ2-2; 12 nucleotides agree with TRBD2. The V and J ends lost 5 bases and 4 bases, in that order; junction bases with no gene match: 11. The CDR3 covers 18 residues. Looked up from germline, CDR1 is MNHNS and CDR2 is SASEGT. The CDR3 sequence is CASSKDRTSGDGTGELFF. In DNA, the CDR3 is TGTGCCAGCAGTAAAGATCGGACTAGCGGGGACGGCACCGGGGAGCTGTTTTTT.